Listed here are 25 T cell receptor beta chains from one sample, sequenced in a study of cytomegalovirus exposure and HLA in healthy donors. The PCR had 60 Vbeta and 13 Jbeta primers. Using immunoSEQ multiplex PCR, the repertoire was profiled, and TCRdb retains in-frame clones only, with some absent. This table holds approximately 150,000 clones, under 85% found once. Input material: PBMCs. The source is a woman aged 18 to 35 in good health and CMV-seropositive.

Written as DNA, the CDR3 is TGCGCCAGCAGCCTCGACAGGGTCACTGAAGCTTTCTTT. Encoded protein: CASSLDRVTEAFF. This rearrangement joins TRBV4-1 to TRBJ1-1; 7 bases are shared with TRBD1. The V and J ends lost 4 bases and 4 bases, in that order; junction bases with no gene match: 3. The CDR3 loop spans 13 amino acids. From germline, CDR1 is MGHRA and CDR2 YSYEKL.

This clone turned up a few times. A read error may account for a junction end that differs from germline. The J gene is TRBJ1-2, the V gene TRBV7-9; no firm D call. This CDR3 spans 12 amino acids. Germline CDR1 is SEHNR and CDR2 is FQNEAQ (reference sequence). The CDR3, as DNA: TGTTCCAGCAGCTTAGTGACTTATGGCTACACCTTC. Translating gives CSSSLVTYGYTF.

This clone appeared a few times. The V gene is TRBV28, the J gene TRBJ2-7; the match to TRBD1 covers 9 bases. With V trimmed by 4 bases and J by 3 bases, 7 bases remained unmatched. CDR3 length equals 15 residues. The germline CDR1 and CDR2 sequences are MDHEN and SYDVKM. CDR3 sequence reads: CASSSRGTGYYEQYF. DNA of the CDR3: TGTGCCAGCAGTTCCAGAGGGACAGGGTACTACGAGCAGTACTTC.

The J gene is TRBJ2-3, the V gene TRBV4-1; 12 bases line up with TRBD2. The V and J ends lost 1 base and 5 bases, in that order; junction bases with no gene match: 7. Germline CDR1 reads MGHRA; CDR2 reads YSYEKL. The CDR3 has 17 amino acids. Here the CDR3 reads CASSQGRLAGGLDTQYF. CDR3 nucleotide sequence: TGCGCCAGCAGCCAAGGTCGTCTAGCGGGGGGGCTAGATACGCAGTATTTT.

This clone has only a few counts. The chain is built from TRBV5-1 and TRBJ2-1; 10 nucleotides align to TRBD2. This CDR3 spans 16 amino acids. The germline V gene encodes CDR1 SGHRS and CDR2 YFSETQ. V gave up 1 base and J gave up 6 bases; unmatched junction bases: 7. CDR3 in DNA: TGCGCCAGCAGCTTGTCCAGCGGGGGGGCCTTCAATGAGCAGTTCTTC. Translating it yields CASSLSSGGAFNEQFF.

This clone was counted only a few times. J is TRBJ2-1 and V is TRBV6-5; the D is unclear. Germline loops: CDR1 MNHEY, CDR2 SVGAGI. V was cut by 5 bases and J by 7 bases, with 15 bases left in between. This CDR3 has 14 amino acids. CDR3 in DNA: TGTGCCAGCAGTCAACGTCCAAGTGCGAATGAGCAGTTCTTC. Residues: CASSQRPSANEQFF.

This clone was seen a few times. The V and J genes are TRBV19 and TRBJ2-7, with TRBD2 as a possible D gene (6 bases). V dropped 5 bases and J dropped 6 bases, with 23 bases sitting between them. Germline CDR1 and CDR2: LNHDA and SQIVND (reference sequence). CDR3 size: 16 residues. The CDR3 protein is CASSPSRGTPSGEQYF. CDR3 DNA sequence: TGTGCCAGTAGTCCCTCAAGAGGGACTCCCTCTGGCGAGCAGTACTTC.

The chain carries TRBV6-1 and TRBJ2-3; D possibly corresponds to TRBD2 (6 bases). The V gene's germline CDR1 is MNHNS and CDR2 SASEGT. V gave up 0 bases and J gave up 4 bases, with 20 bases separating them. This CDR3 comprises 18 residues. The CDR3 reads CASSEASAIVGGADTQYF. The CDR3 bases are TGTGCCAGCAGTGAAGCCTCGGCGATTGTCGGGGGAGCAGATACGCAGTATTTT.

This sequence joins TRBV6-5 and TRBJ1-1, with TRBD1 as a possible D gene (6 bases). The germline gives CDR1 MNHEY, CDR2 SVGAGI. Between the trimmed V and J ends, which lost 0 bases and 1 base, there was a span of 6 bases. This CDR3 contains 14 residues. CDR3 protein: CASSYSTGNTEAFF. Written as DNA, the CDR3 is TGTGCCAGCAGTTACTCGACAGGGAACACTGAAGCTTTCTTT.

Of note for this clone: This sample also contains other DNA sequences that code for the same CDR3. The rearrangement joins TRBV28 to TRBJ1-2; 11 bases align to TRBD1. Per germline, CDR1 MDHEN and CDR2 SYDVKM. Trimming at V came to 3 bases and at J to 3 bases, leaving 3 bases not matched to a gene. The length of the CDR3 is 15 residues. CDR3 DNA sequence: TGTGCCAGCAGTTTTCCGGGACAGGGGGACTATGGCTACACCTTC. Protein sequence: CASSFPGQGDYGYTF.

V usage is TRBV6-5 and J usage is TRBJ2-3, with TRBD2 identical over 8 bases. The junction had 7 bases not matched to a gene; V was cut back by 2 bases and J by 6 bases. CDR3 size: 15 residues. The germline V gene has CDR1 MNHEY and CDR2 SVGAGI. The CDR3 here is CASSYERGSRDTQYF. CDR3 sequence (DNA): TGTGCCAGCAGTTACGAGCGGGGGTCTCGGGATACGCAGTATTTT.

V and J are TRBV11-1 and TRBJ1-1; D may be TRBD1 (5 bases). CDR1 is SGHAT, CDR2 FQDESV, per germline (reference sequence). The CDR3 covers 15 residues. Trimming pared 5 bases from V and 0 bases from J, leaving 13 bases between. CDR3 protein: CASSLRGTMNTEAFF. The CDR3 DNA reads TGTGCCAGCAGCCTCCGGGGGACGATGAACACTGAAGCTTTCTTT.

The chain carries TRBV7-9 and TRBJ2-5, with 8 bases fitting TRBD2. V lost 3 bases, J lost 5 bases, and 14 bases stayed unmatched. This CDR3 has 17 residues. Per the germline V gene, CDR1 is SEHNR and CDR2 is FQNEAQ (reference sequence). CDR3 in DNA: TGTGCCAGCAGCTTCGGGAGGGGAATGCGGGTCGGGGAGACCCAGTACTTC. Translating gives CASSFGRGMRVGETQYF.

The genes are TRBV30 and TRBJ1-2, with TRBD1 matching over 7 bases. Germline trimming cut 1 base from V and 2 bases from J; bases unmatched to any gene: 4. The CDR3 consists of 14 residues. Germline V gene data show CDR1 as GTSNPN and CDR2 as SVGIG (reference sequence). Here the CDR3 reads CAWSAYRGNYGYTF. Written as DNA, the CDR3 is TGTGCCTGGAGTGCCTACAGGGGAAACTATGGCTACACCTTC. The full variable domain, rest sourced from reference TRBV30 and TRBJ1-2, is SQTIHQWPATLVQPVGSPLSLECTVEGTSNPNLYWYRQAAGRGLQLLFYSVGIGQISSEVPQNLSASRPQDRQFILSSKKLLLSDSGFYLCAWSAYRGNYGYTFGSGTRLTVV.

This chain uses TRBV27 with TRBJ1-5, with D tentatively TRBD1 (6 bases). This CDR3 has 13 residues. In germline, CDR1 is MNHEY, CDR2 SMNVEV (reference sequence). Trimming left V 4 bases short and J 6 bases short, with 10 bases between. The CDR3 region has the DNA TGTGCCAGCAGTTCGAACAGGGCTCAGCCCCAGCATTTT. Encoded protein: CASSSNRAQPQHF.

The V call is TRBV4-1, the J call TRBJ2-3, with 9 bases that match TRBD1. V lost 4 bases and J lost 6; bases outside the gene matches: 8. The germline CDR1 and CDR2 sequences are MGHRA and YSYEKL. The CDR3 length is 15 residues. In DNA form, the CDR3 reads TGCGCCAGCAGCCCGGGACAGGGATGGGTTGATACGCAGTATTTT. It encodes CASSPGQGWVDTQYF.

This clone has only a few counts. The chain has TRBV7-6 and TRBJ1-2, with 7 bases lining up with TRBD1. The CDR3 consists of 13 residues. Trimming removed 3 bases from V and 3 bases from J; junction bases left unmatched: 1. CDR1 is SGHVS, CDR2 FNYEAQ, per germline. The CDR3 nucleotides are TGTGCCAGCAGCTTCGGGACAGACTATGGCTACACCTTC. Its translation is CASSFGTDYGYTF.

The CDR3 region is CASTLGTNYGYTF. The CDR3 nucleotides read TGTGCCAGCACCCTCGGGACTAACTATGGCTACACCTTC. The J gene is TRBJ1-2, the V gene TRBV28; D not certain. With 7 bases removed from V and 0 bases from J, the gap between germline ends came to 9 bases. CDR1 and CDR2 (germline): MDHEN, SYDVKM. The CDR3 is made up of 13 amino acids.

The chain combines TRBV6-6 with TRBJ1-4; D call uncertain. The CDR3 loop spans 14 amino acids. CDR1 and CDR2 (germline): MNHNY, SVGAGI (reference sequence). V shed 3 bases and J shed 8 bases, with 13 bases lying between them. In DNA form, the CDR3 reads TGTGCCAGCAGTTATGAGGCTTTAGGCGAAAAACTGTTTTTT. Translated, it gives CASSYEALGEKLFF.

CDR3 nucleotides: TGCGCCAGCAGCTTGGAAGCCGGTTATGGCTACACCTTC. Its protein product is CASSLEAGYGYTF. This sequence joins TRBV5-1 and TRBJ1-2; D gene uncertain. Trimming pared 0 bases from V and 5 bases from J, leaving 8 bases between. Germline V gene lookup returns CDR1 SGHRS and CDR2 YFSETQ. The length of the CDR3 is 13 residues.

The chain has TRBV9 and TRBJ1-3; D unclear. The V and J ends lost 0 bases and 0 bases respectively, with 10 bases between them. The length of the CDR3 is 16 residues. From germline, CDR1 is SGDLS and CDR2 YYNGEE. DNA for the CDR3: TGTGCCAGCAGCGTAGCGGTCGGGAGCTCTGGAAACACCATATATTTT. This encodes CASSVAVGSSGNTIYF.

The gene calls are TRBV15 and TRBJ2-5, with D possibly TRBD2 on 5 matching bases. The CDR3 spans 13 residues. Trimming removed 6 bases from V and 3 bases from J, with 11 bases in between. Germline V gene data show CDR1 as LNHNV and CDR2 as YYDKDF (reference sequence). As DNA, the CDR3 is TGTGCCACCAGACAGCGGTCCAAAGAGACCCAGTACTTC. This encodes CATRQRSKETQYF.

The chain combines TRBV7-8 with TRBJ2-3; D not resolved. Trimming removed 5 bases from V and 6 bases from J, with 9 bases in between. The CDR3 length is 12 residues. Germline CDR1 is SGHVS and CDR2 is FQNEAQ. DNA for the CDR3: TGTGCCAGCAGCCCGGAGTTTGATACGCAGTATTTT. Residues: CASSPEFDTQYF.

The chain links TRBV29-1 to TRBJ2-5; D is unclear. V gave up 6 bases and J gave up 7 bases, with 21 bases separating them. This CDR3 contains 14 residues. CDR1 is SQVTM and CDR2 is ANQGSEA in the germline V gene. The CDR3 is CSVAPTTRDGTQYF. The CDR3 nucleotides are TGCAGCGTCGCACCAACTACTCGTGACGGGACCCAGTACTTC.

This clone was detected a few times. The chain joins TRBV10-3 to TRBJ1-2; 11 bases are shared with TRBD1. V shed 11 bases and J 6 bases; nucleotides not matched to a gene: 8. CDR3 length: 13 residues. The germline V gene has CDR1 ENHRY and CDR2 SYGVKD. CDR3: CASTGTGGHGYTF. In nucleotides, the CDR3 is TGTGCCTCCACCGGGACAGGGGGTCATGGCTACACCTTC.